The rows below give T cell receptor beta chains drawn from one sample of a study of identifying expanded T cells in peripheral blood. Method: immunoSEQ multiplex PCR; TCRdb's copy keeps in-frame clones and lacks some. The sample lists 100,000 or so clones; about nine tenths were seen once. The source material was blood. These receptors all come from a person between 18 and 75 years old in good health. Both conserved end residues are part of each CDR3. Fields, in order: J gene, V gene, D gene, clone size, CDR3 protein, CDR3 DNA. D genes are given only for firm matches. Size values are once, few and many counts, or a class for expanded clones, and some rows have none.

TRBJ2-1 | TRBV5-1 | - | - | CASSKERYNEQFF | TGCGCCAGCAGCAAGGAAAGATACAATGAGCAGTTCTTC
TRBJ1-1 | TRBV29-1 | - | - | CSVDQGTEAFF | TGCAGCGTTGACCAGGGGACTGAAGCTTTCTTT
TRBJ1-3 | TRBV7-8 | - | - | CASSPPSGNTIYF | TGTGCCAGCAGCCCCCCCTCCGGAAACACCATATATTTT
TRBJ2-3 | TRBV9 | TRBD2 | - | CASSVASGGAGTDTQYF | TGTGCCAGCAGCGTAGCGAGCGGGGGGGCGGGCACAGATACGCAGTATTTT
TRBJ1-2 | TRBV9 | - | - | CASSVDSAQIYGYTF | TGTGCCAGCAGCGTAGATTCCGCACAGATCTACGGCTACACCTTC
TRBJ2-1 | TRBV28 | - | few | CASREPGAHNEQFF | TGTGCCAGCAGGGAACCGGGTGCCCACAATGAGCAGTTCTTC
TRBJ2-1 | TRBV7-6 | - | - | CASSSQAYNEQFF | TGTGCCAGCAGCTCACAGGCCTACAATGAGCAGTTCTTC
TRBJ2-2 | TRBV13 | - | - | CASSLGDYTGELFF | TGTGCCAGCAGCTTAGGGGACTACACCGGGGAGCTGTTTTTT
TRBJ2-1 | TRBV14 | TRBD1 | - | CASSQADRGDRNEQFF | TGTGCCAGCAGCCAAGCCGACAGGGGGGATAGGAATGAGCAGTTCTTC
TRBJ2-5 | TRBV7-9 | TRBD2 | - | CASSETGLAGGQETQYF | TGTGCCAGCAGCGAGACAGGACTAGCGGGAGGACAAGAGACCCAGTACTTC
TRBJ2-4 | TRBV19 | - | - | CASSIGLRDIQYF | TGTGCCAGTAGTATCGGGCTGCGGGACATTCAGTACTTC
TRBJ2-1 | TRBV28 | - | few | CASSIPAISSDEQFF | TGTGCCAGCAGCATACCGGCCATCTCTAGCGATGAGCAGTTCTTC
TRBJ2-6 | TRBV14 | - | - | CASSPYRSSGANVLTF | TGTGCCAGCAGCCCTTATAGGAGCTCTGGGGCCAACGTCCTGACTTTC
TRBJ2-3 | TRBV9 | - | - | CASSPAISTDTQYF | TGTGCCAGCAGCCCCGCTATTAGCACAGATACGCAGTATTTT
TRBJ1-5 | TRBV6-5 | - | - | CASSGGLYSNQPQHF | TGTGCCAGCAGTGGAGGGCTTTATAGCAATCAGCCCCAGCATTTT
TRBJ2-1 | TRBV5-1 | TRBD2 | many | CASSSGVGLADNEQFF | TGCGCCAGCAGCTCGGGAGTGGGGCTAGCGGACAATGAGCAGTTCTTC
TRBJ2-3 | TRBV7-2 | TRBD1 | - | CASSPGQGQDTQYF | TGTGCCAGCAGCCCTGGACAGGGACAAGATACGCAGTATTTT
TRBJ1-2 | TRBV14 | - | few | CASSQGGFSYGYTF | TGTGCCAGCAGCCAAGGGGGATTCAGCTATGGCTACACCTTC
TRBJ1-2 | TRBV5-1 | - | - | CASSLTRQAGYTF | TGCGCCAGCAGCTTGACTAGACAGGCCGGCTACACCTTC
TRBJ1-4 | TRBV7-8 | TRBD1 | - | CASSLERDRLFF | TGTGCCAGCAGCTTAGAGAGGGACAGGCTGTTTTTT
TRBJ2-5 | TRBV2 | TRBD2 | once | CASSETSFRETQYF | TGTGCCAGCAGTGAGACTAGCTTTCGAGAGACCCAGTACTTC
TRBJ2-5 | TRBV5-1 | - | - | CASSTHPGVEETQYF | TGCGCCAGCAGCACCCACCCGGGAGTTGAAGAGACCCAGTACTTC
TRBJ1-2 | TRBV5-4 | TRBD1 | - | CASSYGGQEDGYTF | TGTGCCAGCAGTTATGGCGGACAGGAAGATGGCTACACCTTC
TRBJ2-3 | TRBV6-1 | - | - | CASSEGGPLTDTQYF | TGTGCCAGCAGTGAAGGGGGGCCGCTCACAGATACGCAGTATTTT
TRBJ2-3 | TRBV7-6 | - | - | CASSLGVGTDTQYF | TGTGCCAGCAGCCTAGGGGTCGGCACAGATACGCAGTATTTT
TRBJ1-1 | TRBV9 | - | once | CASSVSGLNTEAFF | TGTGCCAGCAGCGTATCCGGGTTGAACACTGAAGCTTTCTTT
TRBJ2-1 | TRBV9 | - | - | CASSVEGGHNEQFF | TGTGCCAGCAGCGTAGAGGGGGGCCACAATGAGCAGTTCTTC
TRBJ1-2 | TRBV12-5 | TRBD1 | - | CASGLRSGTELPPLYGYTF | TGTGCTAGTGGTTTGAGGTCCGGGACAGAGCTACCCCCTCTCTATGGCTACACCTTC
TRBJ2-7 | TRBV6-6 | TRBD2 | - | CASSQGLAVYEQYF | TGTGCCAGCAGTCAAGGACTAGCAGTCTACGAGCAGTACTTC
TRBJ2-7 | TRBV19 | TRBD2 | - | CASSTGGSSYEQYF | TGTGCCAGTAGTACAGGCGGGAGCTCCTACGAGCAGTACTTC
TRBJ2-2 | TRBV6-1 | - | - | CASPEYPGGELFF | TGTGCCAGCCCCGAATACCCGGGGGGGGAGCTGTTTTTT
TRBJ2-5 | TRBV9 | - | - | CASSVGHPRETQYF | TGTGCCAGCAGCGTAGGGCATCCCCGGGAGACCCAGTACTTC
TRBJ1-1 | TRBV5-6 | - | - | CASSLGQVRSTEAFF | TGTGCCAGCAGCTTGGGACAGGTTCGTTCCACTGAAGCTTTCTTT
TRBJ2-3 | TRBV5-4 | TRBD2 | - | CASSWGTSGFTDTQYF | TGTGCCAGCAGCTGGGGGACTAGCGGGTTCACAGATACGCAGTATTTT
TRBJ1-2 | TRBV5-4 | TRBD1 | few | CASSQTGTGHGYTF | TGTGCCAGCAGCCAAACCGGGACAGGGCATGGCTACACCTTC
TRBJ2-7 | TRBV27 | - | - | CASSSPGSEQYF | TGTGCCAGCAGTTCTCCAGGGAGCGAGCAGTACTTC
TRBJ1-1 | TRBV5-1 | - | - | CASSPGQNTEAFF | TGCGCCAGCAGCCCCGGACAGAACACTGAAGCTTTCTTT
TRBJ2-1 | TRBV6-5 | TRBD2 | - | CASSISGGEYNEQFF | TGTGCCAGCAGCATTAGCGGGGGGGAGTACAATGAGCAGTTCTTC
TRBJ1-4 | TRBV7-2 | - | - | CASSSYGGVGEKLFF | TGTGCCAGCAGCTCCTATGGGGGGGTCGGCGAAAAACTGTTTTTT
TRBJ1-1 | TRBV9 | - | - | CASSVEVEGVTEAFF | TGTGCCAGCAGCGTAGAAGTCGAGGGGGTGACTGAAGCTTTCTTT
TRBJ2-2 | TRBV6-8 | TRBD2 | - | CASSYPLTSGRADTGELFF | TGTGCCAGCAGTTACCCATTGACTAGCGGGAGGGCTGACACCGGGGAGCTGTTTTTT
TRBJ2-7 | TRBV19 | TRBD1 | - | CASKRTGGYEQYF | TGTGCCAGTAAGCGGACAGGGGGCTACGAGCAGTACTTC
TRBJ2-7 | TRBV27 | - | - | CASRESSYEQYF | TGTGCCAGCAGGGAAAGCTCCTACGAGCAGTACTTC
TRBJ2-2 | TRBV6-6 | TRBD2 | - | CASSGTSGSTGELFF | TGTGCCAGCAGTGGGACTAGCGGGAGCACCGGGGAGCTGTTTTTT
TRBJ2-3 | TRBV27 | TRBD1 | - | CASSSLGQGADTQYF | TGTGCCAGCAGTTCTTTGGGACAGGGAGCAGATACGCAGTATTTT
TRBJ2-1 | TRBV19 | - | - | CASREAPYNEQFF | TGTGCCAGTAGAGAGGCCCCCTACAATGAGCAGTTCTTC